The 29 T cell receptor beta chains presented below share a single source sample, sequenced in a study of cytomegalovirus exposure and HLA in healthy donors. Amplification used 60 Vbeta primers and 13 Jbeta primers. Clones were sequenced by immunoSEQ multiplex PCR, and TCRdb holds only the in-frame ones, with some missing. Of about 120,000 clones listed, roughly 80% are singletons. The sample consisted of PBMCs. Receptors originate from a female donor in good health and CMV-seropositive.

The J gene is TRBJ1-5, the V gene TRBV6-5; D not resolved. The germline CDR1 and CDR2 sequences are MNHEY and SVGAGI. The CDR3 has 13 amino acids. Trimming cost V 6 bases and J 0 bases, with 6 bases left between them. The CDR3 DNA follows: TGTGCCAGCAGCTCCTATAGCAATCAGCCCCAGCATTTT. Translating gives CASSSYSNQPQHF.

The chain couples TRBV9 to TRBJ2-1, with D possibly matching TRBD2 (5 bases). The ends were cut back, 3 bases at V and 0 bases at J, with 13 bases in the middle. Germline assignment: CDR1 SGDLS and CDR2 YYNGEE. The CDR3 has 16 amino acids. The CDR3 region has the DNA TGTGCCAGCAGCGGATTAGGGAGCAGCTCCTACAATGAGCAGTTCTTC. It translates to CASSGLGSSSYNEQFF.

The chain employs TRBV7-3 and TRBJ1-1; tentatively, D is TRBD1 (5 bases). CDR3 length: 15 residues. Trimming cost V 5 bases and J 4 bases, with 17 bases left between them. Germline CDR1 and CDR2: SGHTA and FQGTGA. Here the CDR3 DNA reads TGTGCCAGCAGCCAAGGACATCCAATGGGCACTGAAGCTTTCTTT. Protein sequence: CASSQGHPMGTEAFF.

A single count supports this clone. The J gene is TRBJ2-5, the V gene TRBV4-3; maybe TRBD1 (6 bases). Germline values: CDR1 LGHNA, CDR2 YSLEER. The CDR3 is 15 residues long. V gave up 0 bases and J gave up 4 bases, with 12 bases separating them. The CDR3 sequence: CASSQERTGLETQYF. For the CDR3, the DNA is TGCGCCAGCAGCCAAGAAAGAACAGGGTTAGAGACCCAGTACTTC.

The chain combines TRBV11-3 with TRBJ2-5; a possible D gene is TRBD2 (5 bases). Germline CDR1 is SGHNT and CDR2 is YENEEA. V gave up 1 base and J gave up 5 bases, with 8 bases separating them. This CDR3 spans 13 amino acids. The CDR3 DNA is TGTGCCAGCAGCTTAGGAGGGATGGAGACCCAGTACTTC. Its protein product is CASSLGGMETQYF.

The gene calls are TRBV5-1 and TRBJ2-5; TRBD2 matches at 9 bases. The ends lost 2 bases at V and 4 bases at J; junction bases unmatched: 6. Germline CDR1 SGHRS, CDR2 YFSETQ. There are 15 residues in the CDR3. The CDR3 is CASSFTKTSGETQYF. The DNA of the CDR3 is TGCGCCAGCAGCTTTACCAAGACTAGCGGAGAGACCCAGTACTTC.

In DNA, the CDR3 is TGCGCCAGCAGCCAAGAGACACGCGGGGCAGGCTCCTACAATGAGCAGTTCTTC. Its protein is CASSQETRGAGSYNEQFF. The chain joins TRBV4-3 to TRBJ2-1, with a weak D call TRBD2 (6 bases). The germline CDR1 and CDR2 sequences are LGHNA and YSLEER. The V and J ends lost 0 bases and 0 bases respectively, with 15 bases between them. The CDR3 has 18 residues.

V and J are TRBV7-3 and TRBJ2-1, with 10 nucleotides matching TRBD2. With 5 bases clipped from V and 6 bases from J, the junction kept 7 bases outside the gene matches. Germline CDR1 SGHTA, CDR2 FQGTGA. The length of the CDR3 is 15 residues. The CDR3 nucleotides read TGTGCCAGCAGCCCCCGACTAGCGGGTCCCAATGAGCAGTTCTTC. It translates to CASSPRLAGPNEQFF.

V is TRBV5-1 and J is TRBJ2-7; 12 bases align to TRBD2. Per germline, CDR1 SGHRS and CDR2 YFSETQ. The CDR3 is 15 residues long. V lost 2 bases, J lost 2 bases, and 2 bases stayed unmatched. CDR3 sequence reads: CASSLGLAGPYEQYF. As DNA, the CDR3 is TGCGCCAGCAGCTTAGGACTAGCGGGGCCCTACGAGCAGTACTTC.

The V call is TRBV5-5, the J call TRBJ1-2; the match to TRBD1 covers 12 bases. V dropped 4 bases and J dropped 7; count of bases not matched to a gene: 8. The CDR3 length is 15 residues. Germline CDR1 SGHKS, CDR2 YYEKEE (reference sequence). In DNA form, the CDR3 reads TGTGCCAGCAGCCGAGGGACAGGGGGCGCGGGTGGCTACACCTTC. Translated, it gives CASSRGTGGAGGYTF.

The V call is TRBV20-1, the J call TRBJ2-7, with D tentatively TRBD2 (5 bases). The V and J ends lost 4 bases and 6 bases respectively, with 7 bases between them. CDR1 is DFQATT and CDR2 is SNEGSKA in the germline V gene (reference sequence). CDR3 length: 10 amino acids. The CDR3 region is CSANEGEQYF. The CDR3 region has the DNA TGCAGTGCTAACGAGGGCGAGCAGTACTTC.

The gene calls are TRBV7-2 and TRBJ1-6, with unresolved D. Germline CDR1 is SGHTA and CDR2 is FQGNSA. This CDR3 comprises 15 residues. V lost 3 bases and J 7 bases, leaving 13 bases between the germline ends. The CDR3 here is CASSFRELGNSPLHF. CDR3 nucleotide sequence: TGTGCCAGCAGCTTCCGGGAGTTGGGGAATTCACCCCTCCACTTT.

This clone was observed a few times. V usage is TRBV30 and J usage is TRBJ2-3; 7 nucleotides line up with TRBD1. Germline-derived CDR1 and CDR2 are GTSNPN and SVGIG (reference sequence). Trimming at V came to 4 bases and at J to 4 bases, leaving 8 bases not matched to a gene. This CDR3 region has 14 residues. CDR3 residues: CAWTRGGFSDTQYF. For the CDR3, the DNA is TGTGCCTGGACCCGAGGGGGCTTCTCAGATACGCAGTATTTT. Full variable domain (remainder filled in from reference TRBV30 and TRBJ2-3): SQTIHQWPATLVQPVGSPLSLECTVEGTSNPNLYWYRQAAGRGLQLLFYSVGIGQISSEVPQNLSASRPQDRQFILSSKKLLLSDSGFYLCAWTRGGFSDTQYFGPGTRLTVL.

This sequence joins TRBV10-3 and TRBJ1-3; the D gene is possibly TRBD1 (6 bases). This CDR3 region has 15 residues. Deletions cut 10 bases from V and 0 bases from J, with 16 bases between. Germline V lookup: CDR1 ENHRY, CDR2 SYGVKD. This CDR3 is CATEGQHGSGNTIYF. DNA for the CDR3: TGTGCCACCGAGGGACAACACGGCTCTGGAAACACCATATATTTT.

The CDR3 protein is CASSSGLAGADTQYF. The DNA of the CDR3 is TGTGCCAGCAGCTCGGGACTAGCGGGGGCAGATACGCAGTATTTT. This chain joins TRBV11-2 and TRBJ2-3; 14 nucleotides agree with TRBD2. Germline lookup yields CDR1 SGHAT and CDR2 FQNNGV. With 4 bases clipped from V and 4 bases from J, the junction kept 1 base outside the gene matches. The CDR3 loop spans 15 amino acids.

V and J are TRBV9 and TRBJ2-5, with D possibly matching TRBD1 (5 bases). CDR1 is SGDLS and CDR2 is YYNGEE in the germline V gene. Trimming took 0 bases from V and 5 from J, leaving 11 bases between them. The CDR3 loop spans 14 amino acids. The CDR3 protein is CASSVGQIDETQYF. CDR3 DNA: TGTGCCAGCAGCGTAGGACAGATTGACGAGACCCAGTACTTC.

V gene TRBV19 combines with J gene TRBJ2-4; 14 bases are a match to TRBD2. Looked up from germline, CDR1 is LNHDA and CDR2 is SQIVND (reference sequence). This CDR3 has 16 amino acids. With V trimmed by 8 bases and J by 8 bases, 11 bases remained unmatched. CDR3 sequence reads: CASSLTSGGARDIQYF. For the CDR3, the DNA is TGTGCCAGTTCCTTGACTAGCGGGGGGGCCAGAGACATTCAGTACTTC. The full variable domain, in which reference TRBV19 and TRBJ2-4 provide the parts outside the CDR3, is DGGITQSPKYLFRKEGQNVTLSCEQNLNHDAMYWYRQDPGQGLRLIYYSQIVNDFQKGDIAEGYSVSREKKESFPLTVTSAQKNPTAFYLCASSLTSGGARDIQYFGAGTRLSVL.

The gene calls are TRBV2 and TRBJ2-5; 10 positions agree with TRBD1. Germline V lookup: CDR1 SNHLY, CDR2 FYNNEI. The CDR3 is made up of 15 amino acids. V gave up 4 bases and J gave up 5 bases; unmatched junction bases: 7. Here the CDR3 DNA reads TGTGCCAGCAGTGTGGACAGGGGGAAGTGGGAGACCCAGTACTTC. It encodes CASSVDRGKWETQYF.

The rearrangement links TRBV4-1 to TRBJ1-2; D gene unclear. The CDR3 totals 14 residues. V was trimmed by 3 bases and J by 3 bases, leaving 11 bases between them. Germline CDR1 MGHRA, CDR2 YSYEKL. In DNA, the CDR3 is TGCGCCAGCAGCCAGGCAGGAATAGACTATGGCTACACCTTC. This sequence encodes CASSQAGIDYGYTF.

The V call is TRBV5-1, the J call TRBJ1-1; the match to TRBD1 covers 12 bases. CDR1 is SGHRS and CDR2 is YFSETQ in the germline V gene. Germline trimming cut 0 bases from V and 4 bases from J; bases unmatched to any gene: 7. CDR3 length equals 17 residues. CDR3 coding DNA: TGCGCCAGCAGCTTGGGGGGACAGGGGGCGTCAGGCACTGAAGCTTTCTTT. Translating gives CASSLGGQGASGTEAFF.

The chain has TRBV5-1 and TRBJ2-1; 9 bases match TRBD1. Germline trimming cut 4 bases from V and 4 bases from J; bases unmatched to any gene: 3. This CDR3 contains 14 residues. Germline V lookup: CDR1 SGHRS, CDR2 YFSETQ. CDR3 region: CASSRQGEYNEQFF. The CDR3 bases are TGCGCCAGCAGCAGACAGGGGGAATACAATGAGCAGTTCTTC. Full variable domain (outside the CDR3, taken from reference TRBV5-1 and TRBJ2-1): KAGVTQTPRYLIKTRGQQVTLSCSPISGHRSVSWYQQTPGQGLQFLFEYFSETQRNKGNFPGRFSGRQFSNSRSEMNVSTLELGDSALYLCASSRQGEYNEQFFGPGTRLTVL.

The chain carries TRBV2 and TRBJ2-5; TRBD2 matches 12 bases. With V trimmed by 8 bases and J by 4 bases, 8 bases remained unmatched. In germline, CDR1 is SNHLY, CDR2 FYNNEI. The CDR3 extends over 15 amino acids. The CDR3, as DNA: TGTGCCAGCGGCGCTAGCGGGGGGGTAGGAGAGACCCAGTACTTC. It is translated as CASGASGGVGETQYF.

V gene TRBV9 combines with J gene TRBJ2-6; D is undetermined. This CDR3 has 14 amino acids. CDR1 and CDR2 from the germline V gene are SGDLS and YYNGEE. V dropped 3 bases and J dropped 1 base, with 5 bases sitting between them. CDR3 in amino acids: CASSASSGANVLTF. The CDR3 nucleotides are TGTGCCAGCAGCGCATCATCTGGGGCCAACGTCCTGACTTTC. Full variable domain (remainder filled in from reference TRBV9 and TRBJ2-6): DSGVTQTPKHLITATGQRVTLRCSPRSGDLSVYWYQQSLDQGLQFLIQYYNGEERAKGNILERFSAQQFPDLHSELNLSSLELGDSALYFCASSASSGANVLTFGAGSRLTVL.

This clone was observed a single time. Here the CDR3 DNA reads TGTGCCAGTAGTATAGGCGGGAATCAGCCCCAGCATTTT. Protein sequence: CASSIGGNQPQHF. The chain links TRBV19 to TRBJ1-5; the D is unclear. Germline values: CDR1 LNHDA, CDR2 SQIVND (reference sequence). The CDR3 spans 13 residues. V lost 1 base and J lost 4, with 5 bases in between.

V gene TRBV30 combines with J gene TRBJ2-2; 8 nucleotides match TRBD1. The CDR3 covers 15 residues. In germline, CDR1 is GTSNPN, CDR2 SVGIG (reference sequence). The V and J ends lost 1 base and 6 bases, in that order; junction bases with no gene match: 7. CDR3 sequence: CAWSGPPTGAGELFF. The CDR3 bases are TGTGCCTGGAGTGGACCCCCGACAGGGGCCGGGGAGCTGTTTTTT.

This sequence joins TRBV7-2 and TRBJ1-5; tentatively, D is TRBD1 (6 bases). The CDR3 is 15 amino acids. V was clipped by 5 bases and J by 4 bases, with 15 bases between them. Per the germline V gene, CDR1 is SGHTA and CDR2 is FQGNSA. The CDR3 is CASSQSGERNQPQHF. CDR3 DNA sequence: TGTGCCAGCAGCCAATCAGGGGAGAGGAATCAGCCCCAGCATTTT.

The CDR3 DNA is TGCGCCAGCTCCCCCCGGGGGGCCCACGAGCAGTACTTC. Amino acid sequence: CASSPRGAHEQYF. The chain joins TRBV10-1 to TRBJ2-7; TRBD2 is a possible D gene (7 bases). The length of the CDR3 is 13 residues. Germline values: CDR1 WNHNN, CDR2 SYGVQD (reference sequence). V was trimmed by 8 bases and J by 5 bases, leaving 16 bases between them.

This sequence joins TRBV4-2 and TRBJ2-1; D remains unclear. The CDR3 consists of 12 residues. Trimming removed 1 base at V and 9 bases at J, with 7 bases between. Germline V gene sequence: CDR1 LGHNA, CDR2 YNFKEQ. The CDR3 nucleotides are TGTGCCAGCAGCCAAGTTCCGGGTGAGCAGTTCTTC. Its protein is CASSQVPGEQFF.

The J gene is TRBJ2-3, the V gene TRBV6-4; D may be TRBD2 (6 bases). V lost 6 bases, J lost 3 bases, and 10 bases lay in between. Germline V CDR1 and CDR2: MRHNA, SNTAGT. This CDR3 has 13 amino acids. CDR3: CASSTRETDTQYF. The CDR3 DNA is TGTGCCAGCAGCACCCGGGAGACAGATACGCAGTATTTT.